This passage covers 18 T cell receptor beta chains from one sample sequenced in a study of T-cell reconstitution after alpha-beta-depleted transplantation in children. The authors prepared the TCRbeta library with unique molecular identifiers. MiXCR, run by TCRdb on the PCR reads, gives a single entry per CDR3 protein. The table records around 100,000 distinct CDR3 sequences, approximately 8% of them present only once. The specimen was PBMCs, collected before TCRalphabeta/CD19-depleted stem cell transplant. The source of these receptors is a boy between 2 and 10 years old with acute lymphoblastic leukemia, due to receive a stem cell transplant.

At least ten counts were recorded for this clonotype. This chain connects TRBV2 to TRBJ1-5; no reliable D call. The CDR3 runs to 16 residues. Between the trimmed V and J ends, which lost 6 bases and 1 base, there was a span of 16 bases. Germline V gene data show CDR1 as SNHLY and CDR2 as FYNNEI. The DNA of the CDR3 is TGTGCCAGCAGGAGGTCAGTGGGTAGCAGCAATCAGCCCCAGCATTTT. Encoded protein: CASRRSVGSSNQPQHF.

This clonotype has a handful of counts. In DNA form, the CDR3 reads TGTGCCAGCAGTTTGGGACAGGGAAACACCATATATTTT. Residues: CASSLGQGNTIYF. The chain has TRBV12-3 or TRBV12-4 and TRBJ1-3, with TRBD1 matching over 7 bases. This CDR3 is 13 amino acids long. The junction had 0 bases not matched to a gene; V was cut back by 3 bases and J by 4 bases.

This clonotype occurred many times. The chain employs TRBV4-1 and TRBJ2-3, with 8 bases matching TRBD1. Germline CDR1 is MGHRA and CDR2 is YSYEKL. Losses at the gene ends were 4 bases for V and 0 bases for J; bases not matched to a gene: 12. CDR3 length equals 18 residues. Written as DNA, the CDR3 is TGCGCCAGCAGCCCCCTCGGGACAGGAGGATTTAGCACAGATACGCAGTATTTT. Its protein is CASSPLGTGGFSTDTQYF.

This clonotype was found a few times. This chain connects TRBV5-4 to TRBJ2-5; weak D call: TRBD2 (5 bases). Germline lookup yields CDR1 SGHNT and CDR2 YYREEE (reference sequence). The CDR3 length is 14 residues. Trimming took off 4 bases at V and 4 bases at J, with 14 bases between the two ends. The CDR3 DNA is TGTGCCAGCAGCCCGCGGACTGGCGGAGAGACCCAGTACTTC. It translates to CASSPRTGGETQYF.

This clonotype was observed a few times. The rearrangement links TRBV7-2 to TRBJ1-1, with 11 bases matching TRBD1. The CDR3 length is 15 residues. V shed 3 bases, J shed 5 bases, and the junction held 5 bases outside the gene matches. CDR1 is SGHTA, CDR2 FQGNSA, per germline. The CDR3 DNA is TGTGCCAGCAGCTTTGGGACAGGGGGAGGAACTGAAGCTTTCTTT. Its translation is CASSFGTGGGTEAFF.

This clonotype was counted at least ten times. The chain links TRBV5-1 to TRBJ2-7; D uncertain. The CDR3 length is 15 residues. Germline V gives CDR1 SGHRS, CDR2 YFSETQ. Trimming took off 3 bases at V and 0 bases at J, with 13 bases between the two ends. The CDR3 DNA is TGCGCCAGCAGCTACAACAGAGACCCCTCCTACGAGCAGTACTTC. Protein: CASSYNRDPSYEQYF. The whole variable domain, remainder taken from reference TRBV5-1 and TRBJ2-7, is KAGVTQTPRYLIKTRGQQVTLSCSPISGHRSVSWYQQTPGQGLQFLFEYFSETQRNKGNFPGRFSGRQFSNSRSEMNVSTLELGDSALYLCASSYNRDPSYEQYFGPGTRLTVT.

The chain carries TRBV4-3 and TRBJ2-7; tentatively, D is TRBD2 (5 bases). Per the germline V gene, CDR1 is LGHNA and CDR2 is YSLEER. V was shortened by 0 bases and J by 10 bases, with 10 bases between the two germline ends. CDR3 length: 12 amino acids. Written as DNA, the CDR3 is TGCGCCAGCAGCCAAGATTCGGGGAGACAGTACTTC. It yields the protein CASSQDSGRQYF.

This clonotype occurred many times. J is TRBJ1-4 and V is TRBV20-1; D possibly corresponds to TRBD1 (6 bases). The CDR3 sequence is 15 residues long. The germline V and J ends were trimmed by 1 base and 5 bases, with 14 bases remaining between them. CDR1 and CDR2 (germline): DFQATT, SNEGSKA (reference sequence). This CDR3 is CSARGGGTMNEKLFF. CDR3 bases: TGCAGTGCTAGAGGAGGAGGGACAATGAATGAAAAACTGTTTTTT.

This clonotype has a count of ten or more. This chain links TRBV7-6 with TRBJ2-7; possibly TRBD1 or TRBD2 for D (5 bases each). The CDR3 covers 14 residues. The germline V gene has CDR1 SGHVS and CDR2 FNYEAQ. V dropped 4 bases and J dropped 7 bases, with 17 bases sitting between them. The CDR3 nucleotides are TGTGCCAGCAGCTCAAGTACGGGGCTGGAAGAGCAGTACTTC. Translating it yields CASSSSTGLEEQYF. The entire variable domain, with the rest obtained from reference TRBV7-6 and TRBJ2-7, is as follows: GAGVSQSPRYKVTKRGQDVALRCDPISGHVSLYWYRQALGQGPEFLTYFNYEAQQDKSGLPNDRFSAERPEGSISTLTIQRTEQRDSAMYRCASSSSTGLEEQYFGPGTRLTVT.

The chain recombines TRBV12-5 with TRBJ1-5, with D perhaps matching TRBD1 (6 bases). Germline CDR1 is LGHNT and CDR2 is FRNRAP. Trimming took 6 bases from V and 2 from J, leaving 8 bases between them. The CDR3 spans 13 residues. The CDR3 region is CASGAGGNQPQHF. In nucleotides, the CDR3 is TGTGCTAGTGGAGCAGGGGGCAATCAGCCCCAGCATTTT.

This clonotype appeared a few times. The rearrangement uses TRBV14 and TRBJ1-2; perhaps TRBD1 as D (6 bases). V was trimmed by 5 bases and J by 7 bases, leaving 23 bases between them. The germline gives CDR1 SGHDN, CDR2 FVKESK. This CDR3 is built from 16 residues. DNA of the CDR3: TGTGCCAGCAGCGATCCCGGGCAGGGGAGATTGAGTGGCTACACCTTC. It translates to CASSDPGQGRLSGYTF.

This clonotype has more than one count but fewer than ten. The V and J genes are TRBV5-5 and TRBJ2-5; 13 positions agree with TRBD2. The V gene's germline CDR1 is SGHKS and CDR2 YYEKEE (reference sequence). The CDR3 is 18 residues long. Trimming removed 2 bases from V and 1 base from J; junction bases left unmatched: 8. CDR3 region: CASSFVRTSGGLQETQYF. CDR3 in DNA: TGTGCCAGCAGCTTTGTGCGGACTAGCGGGGGCCTCCAAGAGACCCAGTACTTC.

V and J are TRBV6-2 or TRBV6-3 and TRBJ2-1; TRBD1 or TRBD2 may be the D gene (6 bases each). V gave up 7 bases and J gave up 10 bases, with 11 bases separating them. Germline V CDR1 and CDR2: MNHEY, SVGEGT. The CDR3 extends over 11 amino acids. The CDR3 sequence: CASTRGGEQFF. The CDR3 DNA sequence: TGTGCCAGCACCAGAGGGGGGGAGCAGTTCTTC.

This rearrangement joins TRBV5-6 to TRBJ2-2; perhaps TRBD2 as D (6 bases). Trimming left V 0 bases short and J 5 bases short, with 14 bases between. This CDR3 has 16 residues. Germline V gene sequence: CDR1 SGHDT, CDR2 YYEEEE. The CDR3 DNA reads as TGTGCCAGCAGCTTGGCCCTCGCGGGGAGGACCGGGGAGCTGTTTTTT. This gives the protein CASSLALAGRTGELFF.

This clonotype was counted many times. The chain uses TRBV29-1 and TRBJ1-1, with D possibly matching TRBD1 (6 bases). The CDR3 has 14 amino acids. V lost 3 bases and J lost 1, with 12 bases in between. CDR1 SQVTM and CDR2 ANQGSEA come from the germline V gene. This CDR3 is CSVEGAGWNTEAFF. Written as DNA, the CDR3 is TGCAGCGTTGAGGGGGCCGGGTGGAACACTGAAGCTTTCTTT.

In this sample, this clonotype turned up a few times. The chain uses TRBV7-9 and TRBJ1-6, with unresolved D. The CDR3 runs to 12 residues. Trimming took off 1 base at V and 11 bases at J, with 6 bases between the two ends. The V gene's germline CDR1 is SEHNR and CDR2 FQNEAQ (reference sequence). In nucleotides, the CDR3 is TGTGCCAGCAGCTTAGACATAGCACCCCTCCACTTT. Translated: CASSLDIAPLHF.

The V and J genes are TRBV20-1 and TRBJ1-1; D ambiguous. CDR1 and CDR2 (germline): DFQATT, SNEGSKA (reference sequence). The V end lost 0 bases, the J end lost 4 bases, and 9 bases lay between the germline ends. The CDR3 extends over 13 amino acids. The CDR3 bases are TGCAGTGCTAGAGATGTGTCTGGCACTGAAGCTTTCTTT. This codes for CSARDVSGTEAFF.

The chain has TRBV9 and TRBJ2-1, with a weak D call TRBD1 (6 bases). CDR1 is SGDLS and CDR2 is YYNGEE in the germline V gene. Trimming removed 1 base from V and 0 bases from J, with 11 bases in between. CDR3 length equals 16 residues. Here the CDR3 DNA reads TGTGCCAGCAGCGTATTAAGGGGGAGCTCCTACAATGAGCAGTTCTTC. It yields the protein CASSVLRGSSYNEQFF. Full variable domain (rest looked up from reference TRBV9 and TRBJ2-1): DSGVTQTPKHLITATGQRVTLRCSPRSGDLSVYWYQQSLDQGLQFLIQYYNGEERAKGNILERFSAQQFPDLHSELNLSSLELGDSALYFCASSVLRGSSYNEQFFGPGTRLTVL.